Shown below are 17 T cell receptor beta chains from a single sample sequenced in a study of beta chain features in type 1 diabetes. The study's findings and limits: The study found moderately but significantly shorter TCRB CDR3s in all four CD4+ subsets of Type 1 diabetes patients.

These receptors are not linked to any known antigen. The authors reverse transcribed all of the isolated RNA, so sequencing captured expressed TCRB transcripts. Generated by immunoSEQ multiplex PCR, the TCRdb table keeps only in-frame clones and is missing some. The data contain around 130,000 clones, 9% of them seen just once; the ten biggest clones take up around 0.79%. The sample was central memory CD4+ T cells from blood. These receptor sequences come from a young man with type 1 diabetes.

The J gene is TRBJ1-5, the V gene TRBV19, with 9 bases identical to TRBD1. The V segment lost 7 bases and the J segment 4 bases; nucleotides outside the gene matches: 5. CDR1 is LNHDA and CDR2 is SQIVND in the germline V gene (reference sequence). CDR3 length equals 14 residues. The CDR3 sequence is CASNRGQGNQPQHF. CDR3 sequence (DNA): TGTGCCAGTAACAGAGGACAGGGGAATCAGCCCCAGCATTTT. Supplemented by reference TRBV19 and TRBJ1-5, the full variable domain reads DGGITQSPKYLFRKEGQNVTLSCEQNLNHDAMYWYRQDPGQGLRLIYYSQIVNDFQKGDIAEGYSVSREKKESFPLTVTSAQKNPTAFYLCASNRGQGNQPQHFGDGTRLSIL.

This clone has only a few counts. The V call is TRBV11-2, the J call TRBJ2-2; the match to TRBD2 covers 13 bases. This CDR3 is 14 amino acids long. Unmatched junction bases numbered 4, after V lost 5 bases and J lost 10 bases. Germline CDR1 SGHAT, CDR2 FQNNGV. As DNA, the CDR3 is TGTGCCAGCAGCGCGACTAGCGGGGGGCCGGAGCTGTTTTTT. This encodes CASSATSGGPELFF.

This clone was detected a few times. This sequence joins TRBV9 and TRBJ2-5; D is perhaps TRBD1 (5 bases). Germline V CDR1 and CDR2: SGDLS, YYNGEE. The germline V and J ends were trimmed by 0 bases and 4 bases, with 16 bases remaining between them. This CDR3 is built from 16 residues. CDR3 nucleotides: TGTGCCAGCAGCGTAGAGGGTAGGGGTGGTAGAGAGACCCAGTACTTC. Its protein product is CASSVEGRGGRETQYF.

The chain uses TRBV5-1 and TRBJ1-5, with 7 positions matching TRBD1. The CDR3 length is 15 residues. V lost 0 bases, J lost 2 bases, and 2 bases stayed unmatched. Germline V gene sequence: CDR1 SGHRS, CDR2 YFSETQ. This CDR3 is CASSLEGGGNQPQHF. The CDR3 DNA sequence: TGCGCCAGCAGCTTGGAAGGGGGCGGCAATCAGCCCCAGCATTTT.

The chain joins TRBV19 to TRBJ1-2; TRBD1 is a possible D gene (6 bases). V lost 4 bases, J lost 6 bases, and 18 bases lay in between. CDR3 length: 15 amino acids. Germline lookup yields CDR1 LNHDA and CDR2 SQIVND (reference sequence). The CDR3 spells CASSTSFGQSHGYTF. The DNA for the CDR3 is TGTGCCAGTAGTACGAGCTTCGGACAGTCTCATGGCTACACCTTC.

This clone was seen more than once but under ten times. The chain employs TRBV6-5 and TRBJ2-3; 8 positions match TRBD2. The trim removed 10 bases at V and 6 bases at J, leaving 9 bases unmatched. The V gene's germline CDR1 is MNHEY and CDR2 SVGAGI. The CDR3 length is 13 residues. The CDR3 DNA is TGTGCCACCAAAACGGGAGGGGGGGATACGCAGTATTTT. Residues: CATKTGGGDTQYF.

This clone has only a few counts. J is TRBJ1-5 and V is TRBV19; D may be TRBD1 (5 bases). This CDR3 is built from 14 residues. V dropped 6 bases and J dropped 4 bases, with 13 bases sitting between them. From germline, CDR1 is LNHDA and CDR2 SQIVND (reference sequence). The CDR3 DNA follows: TGTGCCAGTAGCCGCGACAGTGGAAATCAGCCCCAGCATTTT. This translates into CASSRDSGNQPQHF.

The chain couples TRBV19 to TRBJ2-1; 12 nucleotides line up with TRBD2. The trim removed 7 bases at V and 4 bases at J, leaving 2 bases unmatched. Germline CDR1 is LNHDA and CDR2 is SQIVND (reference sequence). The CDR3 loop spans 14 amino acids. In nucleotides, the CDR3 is TGTGCCAGTACCACTAGCGGGGGGTACAATGAGCAGTTCTTC. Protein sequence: CASTTSGGYNEQFF.

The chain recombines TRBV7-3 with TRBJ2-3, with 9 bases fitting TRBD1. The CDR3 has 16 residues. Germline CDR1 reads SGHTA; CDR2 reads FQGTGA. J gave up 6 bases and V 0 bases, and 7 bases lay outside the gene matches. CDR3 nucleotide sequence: TGTGCCAGCAGCTTAACGGGGACAGGGATGTTGGATACGCAGTATTTT. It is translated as CASSLTGTGMLDTQYF. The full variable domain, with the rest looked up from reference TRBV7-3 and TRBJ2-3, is GAGVSQTPSNKVTEKGKYVELRCDPISGHTALYWYRQSLGQGPEFLIYFQGTGAADDSGLPNDRFFAVRPEGSVSTLKIQRTERGDSAVYLCASSLTGTGMLDTQYFGPGTRLTVL.

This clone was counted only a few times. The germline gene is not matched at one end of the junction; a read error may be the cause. In DNA form, the CDR3 reads TGTGCTAGCACCTACGACAGTAACAATGAGCAGTTCTTC. Translating gives CASTYDSNNEQFF. The chain combines TRBV7-7 with TRBJ2-1; possible D gene TRBD1, 5 bases. The CDR3 loop spans 13 amino acids. From germline, CDR1 is SSHAT and CDR2 FNYEAQ (reference sequence).

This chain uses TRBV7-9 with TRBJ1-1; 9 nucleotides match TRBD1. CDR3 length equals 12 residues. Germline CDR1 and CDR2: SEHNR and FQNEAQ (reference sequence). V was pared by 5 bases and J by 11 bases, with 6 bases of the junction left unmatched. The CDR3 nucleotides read TGTGCCAGCAGCCCCGAGGGACAGGGCGCTTTCTTT. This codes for CASSPEGQGAFF.

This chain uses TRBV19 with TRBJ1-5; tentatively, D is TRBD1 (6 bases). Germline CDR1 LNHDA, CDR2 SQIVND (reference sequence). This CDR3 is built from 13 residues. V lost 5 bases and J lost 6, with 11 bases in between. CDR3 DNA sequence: TGTGCCAGTAGTTTTGACAGGCGTCAGCCCCAGCATTTT. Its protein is CASSFDRRQPQHF.

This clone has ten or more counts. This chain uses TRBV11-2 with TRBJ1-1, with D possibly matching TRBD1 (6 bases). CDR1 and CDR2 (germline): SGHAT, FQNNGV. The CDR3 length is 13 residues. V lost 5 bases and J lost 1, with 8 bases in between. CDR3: CASSPGQNTEAFF. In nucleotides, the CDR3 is TGTGCCAGCAGCCCGGGACAGAACACTGAAGCTTTCTTT. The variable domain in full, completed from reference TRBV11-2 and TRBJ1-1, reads EAGVAQSPRYKIIEKRQSVAFWCNPISGHATLYWYQQILGQGPKLLIQFQNNGVVDDSQLPKDRFSAERLKGVDSTLKIQPAKLEDSAVYLCASSPGQNTEAFFGQGTRLTVV.

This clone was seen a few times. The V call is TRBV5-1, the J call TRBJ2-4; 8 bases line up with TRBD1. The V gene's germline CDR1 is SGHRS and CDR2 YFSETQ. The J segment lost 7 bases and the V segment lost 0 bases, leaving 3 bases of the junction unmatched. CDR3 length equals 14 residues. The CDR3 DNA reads TGCGCCAGCAGCTTGGCAACAGGGGGGAACATTCAGTACTTC. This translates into CASSLATGGNIQYF.

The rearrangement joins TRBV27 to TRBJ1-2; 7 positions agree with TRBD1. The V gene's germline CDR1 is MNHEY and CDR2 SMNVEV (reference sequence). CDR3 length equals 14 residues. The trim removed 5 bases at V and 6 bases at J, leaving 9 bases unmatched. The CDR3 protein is CASSVGQVGNGYTF. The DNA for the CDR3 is TGTGCCAGCAGTGTAGGACAGGTCGGAAATGGCTACACCTTC.

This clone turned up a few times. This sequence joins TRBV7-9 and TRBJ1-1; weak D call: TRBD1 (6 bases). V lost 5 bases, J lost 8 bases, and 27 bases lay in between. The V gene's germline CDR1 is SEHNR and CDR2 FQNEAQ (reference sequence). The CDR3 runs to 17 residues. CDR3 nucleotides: TGTGCCAGCAGCGTGTTATTTAGTAGGGGGGGTTCCGAGGAAGCTTTCTTT. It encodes CASSVLFSRGGSEEAFF. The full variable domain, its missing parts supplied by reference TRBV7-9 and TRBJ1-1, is DTGVSQNPRHKITKRGQNVTFRCDPISEHNRLYWYRQTLGQGPEFLTYFQNEAQLEKSRLLSDRFSAERPKGSFSTLEIQRTEQGDSAMYLCASSVLFSRGGSEEAFFGQGTRLTVV.

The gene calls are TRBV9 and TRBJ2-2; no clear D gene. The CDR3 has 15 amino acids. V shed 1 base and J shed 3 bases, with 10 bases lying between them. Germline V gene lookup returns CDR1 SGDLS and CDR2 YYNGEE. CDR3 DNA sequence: TGTGCCAGCAGCGTAAGTACCGGAGACACCGGGGAGCTGTTTTTT. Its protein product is CASSVSTGDTGELFF.